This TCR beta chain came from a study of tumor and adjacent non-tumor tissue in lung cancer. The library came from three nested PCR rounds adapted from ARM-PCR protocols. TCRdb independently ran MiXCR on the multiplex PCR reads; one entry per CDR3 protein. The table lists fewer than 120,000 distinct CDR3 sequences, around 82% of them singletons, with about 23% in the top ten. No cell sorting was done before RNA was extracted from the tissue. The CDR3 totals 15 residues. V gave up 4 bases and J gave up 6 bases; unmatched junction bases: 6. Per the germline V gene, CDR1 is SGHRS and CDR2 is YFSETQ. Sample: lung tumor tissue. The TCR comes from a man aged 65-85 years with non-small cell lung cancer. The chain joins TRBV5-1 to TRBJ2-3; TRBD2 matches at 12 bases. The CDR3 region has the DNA TGCGCCAGCAGCGGAGGACTAGCGGGGTCGGATACGCAGTATTTT. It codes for CASSGGLAGSDTQYF. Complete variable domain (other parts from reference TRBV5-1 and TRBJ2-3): KAGVTQTPRYLIKTRGQQVTLSCSPISGHRSVSWYQQTPGQGLQFLFEYFSETQRNKGNFPGRFSGRQFSNSRSEMNVSTLELGDSALYLCASSGGLAGSDTQYFGPGTRLTVL.